The next 15 T cell receptor beta chains were all read from a single sample in a study of shared clonotypes between healthy human individuals. Data came from immunoSEQ multiplex PCR; TCRdb stores just in-frame clones and leaves some out. The sample shows over 400,000 clones, approximately 84% of them seen only once. Sample: PBMCs. The receptors stem from a woman in her forties in good health. Some clones in this sample may be carry-over from other donors' samples.

This clone was recorded only once. The likely explanation is a read error, given a far larger clone one base away. The sample has other DNA sequences that encode this CDR3 too. The gene calls are TRBV7-9 and TRBJ2-3; 10 bases are shared with TRBD2. The CDR3 is 15 residues long. Germline CDR1 SEHNR, CDR2 FQNEAQ (reference sequence). V was pared by 6 bases and J by 4 bases, with 7 bases of the junction left unmatched. The CDR3 spells CASSPGTSDADTQYF. The CDR3 DNA is TGTGCCAGCAGTCCCGGGACTAGCGACGCAGATACGCAGTATTTT.

The chain carries TRBV28 and TRBJ2-7; the D is unclear. The CDR3 runs 14 residues. Deletions cut 6 bases from V and 5 bases from J, with 17 bases between. CDR1 is MDHEN and CDR2 is SYDVKM in the germline V gene. The CDR3, as DNA: TGTGCCAGCAGCCCGCCCCGAACGAACAACGAGCAGTACTTC. Amino acids: CASSPPRTNNEQYF.

This clone was counted a single time. A far larger clone is one base from this, pointing to a likely read error. Distinct nucleotide sequences in the sample also encode this CDR3. V gene TRBV28 combines with J gene TRBJ1-2, with 9 bases identical to TRBD1. This CDR3 has 15 amino acids. CDR1 and CDR2 (germline): MDHEN, SYDVKM. DNA for the CDR3: TGTGCCAGCAGTTTACCGGGACAGGGCGCCTATGGCTACACATTC. Translated: CASSLPGQGAYGYTF.

Concerning this clone: A far larger clone lies a single base away; this is likely a read error. This sample also contains other DNA sequences that code for the same CDR3. The chain carries TRBV7-6 and TRBJ2-5, with 8 nucleotides matching TRBD2. From germline, CDR1 is SGHVS and CDR2 FNYEAQ. This CDR3 contains 16 residues. The CDR3 region is CASSLAREAPGETQYF. The CDR3, as DNA: TGTGCCAGTAGCTTAGCGCGGGAGGCTCCGGGGGAGACCCAGTACTTC.

In regard to this clone: This probably arose from a read error, given a far larger clone one base away. The CDR3 ends on some other residue instead of the conserved phenylalanine or tryptophan, so this is likely a read error. The DNA is omitted, as the CDR3 cannot be located on it reliably, and the CDR3 follows TCRdb's listing. The chain employs TRBV5-5 and TRBJ1-1. CDR1 and CDR2 from the germline V gene are SGHKS and YYEKEE (reference sequence). The CDR3 is 13 residues long, counting both termini. The CDR3 region is CASSLDSLLQAFI.

The J gene is TRBJ2-1, the V gene TRBV29-1; D remains ambiguous. V was shortened by 3 bases and J by 7 bases, with 13 bases between the two germline ends. CDR1 is SQVTM, CDR2 ANQGSEA, per germline. The CDR3 is 13 residues long. The CDR3 loop reads CSVESWARNEQFF. In DNA form, the CDR3 reads TGCAGCGTTGAGTCGTGGGCTCGGAATGAGCAGTTCTTC.

This clone has just a few counts. The chain combines TRBV4-2 with TRBJ2-2; D is ambiguous. The V end was cut by 4 bases, the J end by 9 bases, with 9 bases between. CDR3 size: 12 residues. Per germline, CDR1 LGHNA and CDR2 YNFKEQ. Written as DNA, the CDR3 is TGTGCCAGCAGCCTCTCTTCCCGGGAGCTGTTTTTT. It yields the protein CASSLSSRELFF.

The rearrangement uses TRBV2 and TRBJ1-5; D is possibly TRBD1 (5 bases). Germline assignment: CDR1 SNHLY and CDR2 FYNNEI. CDR3 size: 13 residues. Trimming shortened V by 3 bases and J by 4 bases, and 7 bases separated the two germline ends. The CDR3 region is CASSDKGNQPQHF. CDR3 DNA: TGTGCCAGCAGTGATAAGGGGAATCAGCCCCAGCATTTT.

J is TRBJ1-5 and V is TRBV21-1. TRBV21-1 is assigned pseudogene status. This CDR3 is 15 amino acids long. CDR3 in DNA: TGTGCCAGCAGCCCTGACCCCGAAACCCATCAGCCCCAGCATTTT. It yields the protein CASSPDPETHQPQHF.

This clone turned up a few times. V usage is TRBV27 and J usage is TRBJ2-3; D is perhaps TRBD2 (5 bases). The germline V gene encodes CDR1 MNHEY and CDR2 SMNVEV (reference sequence). This CDR3 contains 14 residues. Trimming took off 7 bases at V and 0 bases at J, with 11 bases between the two ends. CDR3 in DNA: TGTGCCAGCAAGTCGGGGTCTAGCACAGATACGCAGTATTTT. It is translated as CASKSGSSTDTQYF.

With respect to this clone: It is likely a read error: a sequence one base away is far more abundant. V gene TRBV6-5 combines with J gene TRBJ1-1; TRBD1 agrees at 9 bases. Germline values: CDR1 MNHEY, CDR2 SVGAGI. This CDR3 is built from 14 residues. V was pared by 5 bases and J by 7 bases, with 8 bases of the junction left unmatched. CDR3 nucleotide sequence: TGTGCCAGCAGTACCGACAGGGGGTCCATTGAAGCTTTCTTT. This encodes CASSTDRGSIEAFF.

The rearrangement joins TRBV28 to TRBJ2-7; no clear D gene. Trimming removed 5 bases at V and 0 bases at J, with 23 bases between. The CDR3 runs 18 residues. Germline-derived CDR1 and CDR2 are MDHEN and SYDVKM. CDR3 sequence: CASSTNPLGRPSSYEQYF. In DNA form, the CDR3 reads TGTGCCAGCAGTACCAACCCCCTAGGACGCCCGAGCTCCTACGAGCAGTACTTC.

The rearrangement uses TRBV27 and TRBJ2-2; D is unclear. CDR1 is MNHEY, CDR2 SMNVEV, per germline (reference sequence). The germline V and J ends were trimmed by 7 bases and 0 bases, with 12 bases remaining between them. The CDR3 extends over 15 amino acids. The DNA for the CDR3 is TGTGCCAGCACCGATAGAAGCGCGAACACCGGGGAGCTGTTTTTT. Its translation: CASTDRSANTGELFF.

Turning to this clone: The sample holds other DNA sequences that translate to the same CDR3. The V and J genes are TRBV5-1 and TRBJ1-3; TRBD1 might be the D (5 bases). CDR1 and CDR2 from the germline V gene are SGHRS and YFSETQ. The CDR3 spans 14 residues. V was cut by 0 bases and J by 4 bases, with 8 bases left in between. CDR3 nucleotides: TGCGCCAGCAGCTTGGCAGGGAGAGGAAACACCATATATTTT. Its protein product is CASSLAGRGNTIYF.

In regard to this clone: One base separates it from a far larger clone, so it is likely a read error. Other nucleotide sequences from this sample produce the same CDR3. CDR3 residues: CASTPGGSGNTIYF. The CDR3 DNA reads as TGTGCCAGTACCCCAGGCGGCTCTGGGAACACCATATATTTT. The chain joins TRBV6-5 to TRBJ1-3, with D unclear. There are 14 residues in the CDR3. Germline loops: CDR1 MNHEY, CDR2 SVGAGI.